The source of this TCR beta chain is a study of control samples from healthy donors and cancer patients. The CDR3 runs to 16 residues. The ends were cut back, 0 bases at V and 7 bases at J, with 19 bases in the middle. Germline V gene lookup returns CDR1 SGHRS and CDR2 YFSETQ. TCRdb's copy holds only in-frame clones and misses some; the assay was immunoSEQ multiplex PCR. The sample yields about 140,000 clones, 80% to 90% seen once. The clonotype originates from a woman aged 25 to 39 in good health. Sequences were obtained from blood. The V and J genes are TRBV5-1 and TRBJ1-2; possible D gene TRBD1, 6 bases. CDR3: CASSLGTVTAMGGYTF. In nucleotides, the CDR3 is TGCGCCAGCAGCTTGGGGACAGTGACGGCCATGGGTGGCTACACCTTC.